Sequencing of this TCR beta chain was carried out in a study of T cell changes during pregnancy in multiple sclerosis. Profiling relied on immunoSEQ multiplex PCR, and the TCRdb table lists in-frame clones only, not all of them. The sample contains tens of thousands of clones, 89% of which appear only once. The CDR3 sequence is 14 residues long. The germline V gene encodes CDR1 KGHSH and CDR2 LQKENI. The junction had 9 bases not matched to a gene; V was cut back by 8 bases and J by 11 bases. V and J are TRBV18 and TRBJ2-1, with TRBD2 identical over 13 bases. This receptor was taken from a female donor with multiple sclerosis, enrolled in a pregnancy study. Specimen: CD4+ T cells from peripheral blood mononuclear cells, collected in the first trimester of pregnancy. CDR3 residues: CASQELAGGPQQFF. Written as DNA, the CDR3 is TGTGCCAGCCAGGAACTAGCGGGAGGGCCTCAGCAGTTCTTC.